The entry below gives a single T cell receptor beta chain sequence along with its context. The sample is drawn from a study of blood T cell repertoires in COVID-19. Study-wide context: Sources were T cells, B-cell-depleted T cells, or PBMCs; the material itself was cDNA or gDNA.

This table comes from immunoSEQ multiplex PCR, and its TCRdb copy is limited to in-frame clones, with some not included. The table has 350,000 to 450,000 clones, about four fifths seen once. Residents of about two dozen US areas, aged roughly 18 to 89 years, made up the participants. Which cohort a participant joined came from the clinical history participants gave. The recovered donors of Cohort 3 showed two negative PCRs, clearance, or symptom resolution. This CDR3 is built from 14 residues. V was clipped by 6 bases and J by 1 base; unmatched bases: 3. The germline V gene encodes CDR1 LNHDA and CDR2 SQIVND (reference sequence).

The V call is TRBV19, the J call TRBJ1-1, with 9 positions matching TRBD1. The sample taken for sequencing was PBMCs or T cells enriched from blood (not recorded which). The sequence was collected from a woman aged 50 to 60 who had recovered from COVID-19. The chain's CDR3 is CASRMDRGNTEAFF. The CDR3 bases are TGTGCCAGTAGAATGGACAGGGGGAACACTGAAGCTTTCTTT.